What follows are 18 T cell receptor beta chains derived from one specimen sequenced in a study of identical twins. TCRdb reprocessed the 5' RACE reads via MiXCR and lists one record per CDR3 protein. Of about 1.7 million distinct CDR3 sequences in the sample, around 29% were seen once. The sequencing input was cord blood. The receptors come from a newborn girl in good health.

The chain employs TRBV6-2 or TRBV6-3 and TRBJ2-2, with TRBD1 matching over 10 bases. This CDR3 spans 17 amino acids. The V gene end was trimmed by 0 bases and the J gene end by 5 bases; junction bases not matched to a gene: 6. CDR1 MNHEY and CDR2 SVGEGT come from the germline V gene. The chain's CDR3 is CASSYSPGQGGTGELFF. The CDR3 region has the DNA TGTGCCAGCAGTTACTCTCCTGGACAGGGGGGTACCGGGGAGCTGTTTTTT.

The chain is built from TRBV28 and TRBJ2-7; D may be TRBD1 (6 bases). Per the germline V gene, CDR1 is MDHEN and CDR2 is SYDVKM. V lost 4 bases to trimming and J lost 10 bases, with 17 bases between them. The CDR3 consists of 13 residues. The DNA for the CDR3 is TGTGCCAGCAGTTCCAGGGGACCCCCTATTCAGTACTTC. It translates to CASSSRGPPIQYF.

V usage is TRBV10-3 and J usage is TRBJ2-2; 13 bases line up with TRBD2. Unmatched junction bases numbered 7, after V lost 6 bases and J lost 0 bases. Germline V gene data show CDR1 as ENHRY and CDR2 as SYGVKD. This CDR3 spans 18 amino acids. CDR3 in amino acids: CAIRTTSGRVANTGELFF. The CDR3 region has the DNA TGTGCCATCAGAACCACTAGCGGGAGGGTCGCGAACACCGGGGAGCTGTTTTTT.

This rearrangement joins TRBV6-5 to TRBJ2-2, with a possible D match to TRBD1 (5 bases). Trimming took 2 bases from V and 0 from J, leaving 10 bases between them. Looked up from germline, CDR1 is MNHEY and CDR2 is SVGAGI. This CDR3 comprises 16 residues. CDR3 region: CASSYIGAANTGELFF. The CDR3, as DNA: TGTGCCAGCAGTTACATAGGGGCGGCGAACACCGGGGAGCTGTTTTTT.

This clonotype was seen a handful of times. The chain links TRBV20-1 to TRBJ2-7; D ambiguous. The germline V gene has CDR1 DFQATT and CDR2 SNEGSKA (reference sequence). V lost 6 bases and J lost 4, with 16 bases in between. This CDR3 is built from 13 residues. The DNA for the CDR3 is TGCAGTGCGCCCGTCCCCACGGGTTACGAGCAGTACTTC. Translating it yields CSAPVPTGYEQYF.

The chain carries TRBV29-1 and TRBJ2-1, with 14 nucleotides matching TRBD2. The tail of the sequence fits TRBJ2-7 better, so the J call may be wrong. Looked up from germline, CDR1 is SQVTM and CDR2 is ANQGSEA. The CDR3 runs 16 residues. CDR3 residues: CSVARLAGGLYNEQYF. In nucleotides, the CDR3 is TGCAGCGTTGCGAGACTAGCGGGGGGGTTGTACAATGAGCAGTACTTC.

The J gene is TRBJ2-2, the V gene TRBV6-5; unclear D gene. CDR3 size: 15 residues. The germline V gene encodes CDR1 MNHEY and CDR2 SVGAGI. The germline V and J ends were trimmed by 6 bases and 0 bases, with 11 bases remaining between them. CDR3 DNA sequence: TGTGCCAGCAGCAACCGGGCCGCGAACACCGGGGAGCTGTTTTTT. Translation gives CASSNRAANTGELFF.

The chain links TRBV6-1 to TRBJ1-1; D ambiguous. The CDR3 loop spans 14 amino acids. The germline V and J ends were trimmed by 7 bases and 0 bases, with 12 bases remaining between them. Germline V gene lookup returns CDR1 MNHNS and CDR2 SASEGT. CDR3 sequence reads: CASNPQVMNTEAFF. The DNA of the CDR3 is TGTGCCAGCAACCCACAAGTAATGAACACTGAAGCTTTCTTT.

About this clonotype itself: One end of the junction does not line up with germline, which may come from a read error. The chain joins TRBV24-1 to TRBJ2-3, with D perhaps being TRBD1 or TRBD2 (6 bases each). The CDR3 length is 14 residues. Per germline, CDR1 KGHDR and CDR2 SFDVKD. CDR3 coding DNA: TGTGCCACCAGTGGAACGGGGGCCACAGATATGCAGTATTTT. This gives the protein CATSGTGATDMQYF.

The chain carries TRBV11-2 and TRBJ1-1; a possible D gene is TRBD1 (6 bases). The germline V gene encodes CDR1 SGHAT and CDR2 FQNNGV. The CDR3 has 13 residues. Trimming removed 0 bases at V and 10 bases at J, with 12 bases between. The CDR3 coding sequence is TGTGCCAGCAGCTTAGATAACAGGGTTGTAGCTTTCTTT. This codes for CASSLDNRVVAFF.

J is TRBJ1-1 and V is TRBV10-3, with 10 bases that match TRBD1. Germline CDR1 reads ENHRY; CDR2 reads SYGVKD. J gave up 2 bases and V 3 bases, and 3 bases lay outside the gene matches. The CDR3 totals 15 residues. The CDR3 loop reads CAISERDRGNTEAFF. The CDR3, as DNA: TGTGCCATCAGTGAACGGGACAGGGGAAACACTGAAGCTTTCTTT.

The gene calls are TRBV20-1 and TRBJ1-5; D gene unclear. Germline V CDR1 and CDR2: DFQATT, SNEGSKA (reference sequence). V was shortened by 4 bases and J by 3 bases, with 10 bases between the two germline ends. The CDR3 has 13 residues. The CDR3 loop is CSAKRTSNQPQHF. In DNA, the CDR3 is TGCAGTGCTAAACGGACCTCCAATCAGCCCCAGCATTTT.

The chain uses TRBV10-3 and TRBJ2-1, with TRBD1 matching 8 bases. V trimming: 0 bases; J trimming: 6 bases; junction bases outside the gene matches: 4. Germline values: CDR1 ENHRY, CDR2 SYGVKD. CDR3 size: 15 residues. Here the CDR3 DNA reads TGTGCCATCAGTGAGTCGCAAGGACAGGGCAATGAGCAGTTCTTC. Its protein product is CAISESQGQGNEQFF.

The gene calls are TRBV7-9 and TRBJ2-2; 7 nucleotides align to TRBD2. Germline V gene data show CDR1 as SEHNR and CDR2 as FQNEAQ (reference sequence). CDR3 length equals 16 residues. The junction had 5 bases not matched to a gene; V was cut back by 1 base and J by 3 bases. The CDR3 spells CASSLGELADTGELFF. CDR3 bases: TGTGCCAGCAGCTTAGGGGAGCTAGCGGACACCGGGGAGCTGTTTTTT.

This clonotype was seen a few times. The rearrangement joins TRBV10-3 to TRBJ2-3; 9 bases agree with TRBD2. The V segment lost 7 bases and the J segment 2 bases; nucleotides outside the gene matches: 19. Per germline, CDR1 ENHRY and CDR2 SYGVKD. This CDR3 is built from 19 residues. CDR3 in DNA: TGTGCCATCAATCAAGGTCTAGCGGGGTTGGGTAGCAACACAGATACGCAGTATTTT. Encoded protein: CAINQGLAGLGSNTDTQYF.

V and J are TRBV7-2 and TRBJ2-2, with unresolved D. CDR3 length equals 13 residues. V shed 5 bases and J shed 5 bases, with 9 bases lying between them. Germline assignment: CDR1 SGHTA and CDR2 FQGNSA. CDR3 coding DNA: TGTGCCAGCAGCGGAAAGTGGACCGGGGAGCTGTTTTTT. The encoded protein is CASSGKWTGELFF.

This clonotype has just a few counts. The chain carries TRBV4-2 and TRBJ2-1; D gene uncertain. The CDR3 spans 16 residues. Between the trimmed V and J ends, which lost 1 base and 0 bases, there was a span of 10 bases. Per germline, CDR1 LGHNA and CDR2 YNFKEQ. As DNA, the CDR3 is TGTGCCAGCAGCCAAGGAGAACGGAGCTCCTACAATGAGCAGTTCTTC. Its translation is CASSQGERSSYNEQFF.

To note about this clonotype: The junction does not match germline at one end; this may be a read error. V usage is TRBV12-5 and J usage is TRBJ1-1, with D maybe TRBD1 (5 bases). Germline CDR1 and CDR2: LGHNT and FRNRAP. The CDR3 contains 16 residues. This CDR3 is CACGLVLGQQGTEAFF. The CDR3 nucleotides read TGTGCTTGTGGTTTGGTACTCGGGCAGCAGGGTACTGAAGCTTTCTTT.